A single sample gave rise to the 30 T cell receptor beta chains below, sequenced in a study of CD8 T cells in ankylosing spondylitis. TCRdb re-called the 5' RACE reads through MiXCR, storing one row per CDR3 protein. Among hundreds of thousands of distinct CDR3 sequences listed, more than 20% were seen once. The sequenced material came from blood, either unsorted or a sorted T cell fraction (not recorded which). The receptors here all came from a male donor with ankylosing spondylitis or in good health (not recorded which).

This clonotype appeared a few times. V is TRBV7-9 and J is TRBJ2-5, with TRBD1 matching over 7 bases. J gave up 0 bases and V 6 bases, and 1 base lay outside the gene matches. The V gene's germline CDR1 is SEHNR and CDR2 FQNEAQ (reference sequence). The CDR3 has 13 amino acids. CDR3 loop: CASRGQDQETQYF. In DNA, the CDR3 is TGTGCCAGCAGAGGACAGGACCAAGAGACCCAGTACTTC.

This clonotype has more than one count but fewer than ten. This chain joins TRBV12-3 or TRBV12-4 and TRBJ2-1, with 7 positions matching TRBD2. The CDR3 sequence is 15 residues long. V lost 9 bases to trimming and J lost 5 bases; unmatched junction nucleotides: 13. CDR3 in amino acids: CARTQVRGENNEQFF. DNA of the CDR3: TGTGCCAGAACACAAGTCCGGGGGGAGAACAATGAGCAGTTCTTC.

The gene calls are TRBV27 and TRBJ2-7; D not certain. This CDR3 is built from 15 residues. V was clipped by 5 bases and J by 1 base, with 15 bases between them. Germline CDR1 is MNHEY and CDR2 is SMNVEV (reference sequence). The CDR3 sequence is CASSPPPAPSYEQYF. In nucleotides, the CDR3 is TGTGCCAGCAGTCCCCCCCCGGCCCCATCCTACGAGCAGTACTTC.

The chain couples TRBV29-1 to TRBJ2-5; perhaps TRBD1 as D (5 bases). The germline V gene encodes CDR1 SQVTM and CDR2 ANQGSEA. CDR3 size: 11 residues. Trimming left V 7 bases short and J 2 bases short, with 8 bases between. The CDR3 DNA follows: TGCAGCGGACAGCATCAAGAGACCCAGTACTTC. Amino acids: CSGQHQETQYF. The full variable domain, with the rest looked up from reference TRBV29-1 and TRBJ2-5, is SAVISQKPSRDICQRGTSLTIQCQVDSQVTMMFWYRQQPGQSLTLIATANQGSEATYESGFVIDKFPISRPNLTFSTLTVSNMSPEDSSIYLCSGQHQETQYFGPGTRLLVL.

This chain connects TRBV6-1 to TRBJ2-3; D is undetermined. Per germline, CDR1 MNHNS and CDR2 SASEGT. V was clipped by 7 bases and J by 0 bases, with 11 bases between them. The CDR3 is 14 amino acids. The CDR3, as DNA: TGTGCCAGCACAGCATTGCCTAGCACAGATACGCAGTATTTT. This encodes CASTALPSTDTQYF.

This chain connects TRBV5-6 to TRBJ2-7, with TRBD1 matching over 9 bases. Germline V gives CDR1 SGHDT, CDR2 YYEEEE. The junction had 5 bases not matched to a gene; V was cut back by 0 bases and J by 4 bases. CDR3 length equals 15 residues. The CDR3 spells CASSLDGQGKYEQYF. CDR3 in DNA: TGTGCCAGCAGCTTGGACGGACAGGGGAAATACGAGCAGTACTTC.

The chain couples TRBV15 to TRBJ2-7; D uncertain. Germline V gives CDR1 LNHNV, CDR2 YYDKDF (reference sequence). The CDR3 spans 12 residues. With 1 base removed from V and 3 bases from J, the gap between germline ends came to 4 bases. The CDR3 coding sequence is TGTGCCACCAGCAGAGTAGACTACGAGCAGTACTTC. Translation gives CATSRVDYEQYF.

This clonotype was counted between two and nine times. The rearrangement uses TRBV9 and TRBJ2-1; a weak D match, TRBD2 (7 bases). Germline V gene lookup returns CDR1 SGDLS and CDR2 YYNGEE. The V and J ends lost 0 bases and 2 bases respectively, with 12 bases between them. The CDR3 has 16 residues. CDR3 in DNA: TGTGCCAGCAGCGTAGAGGCGGGGGCTCCCTACAATGAGCAGTTCTTC. Amino acids: CASSVEAGAPYNEQFF. The full variable domain, completed using reference TRBV9 and TRBJ2-1, is DSGVTQTPKHLITATGQRVTLRCSPRSGDLSVYWYQQSLDQGLQFLIQYYNGEERAKGNILERFSAQQFPDLHSELNLSSLELGDSALYFCASSVEAGAPYNEQFFGPGTRLTVL.

There are a few counts of this clonotype. This chain joins TRBV29-1 and TRBJ1-2; TRBD1 matches 8 bases. Looked up from germline, CDR1 is SQVTM and CDR2 is ANQGSEA. The length of the CDR3 is 12 residues. The CDR3, as DNA: TGCAGGGCCTTCGATCGGACAGGGGGCTACACCTTC. This codes for CRAFDRTGGYTF.

V and J are TRBV7-9 and TRBJ1-5; 7 nucleotides align to TRBD1. The germline CDR1 and CDR2 sequences are SEHNR and FQNEAQ (reference sequence). Trimming cost V 11 bases and J 4 bases; bases outside gene matches: 8. CDR3 length equals 13 residues. This chain's CDR3 is CAVQEGANQPQHF. In DNA, the CDR3 is TGTGCCGTACAGGAGGGGGCAAATCAGCCCCAGCATTTT.

This clonotype was observed a handful of times. The V gene is TRBV7-9, the J gene TRBJ2-1; 8 nucleotides align to TRBD1. Per germline, CDR1 SEHNR and CDR2 FQNEAQ (reference sequence). The CDR3 has 16 amino acids. Trimming cost V 6 bases and J 0 bases; bases outside gene matches: 7. CDR3 loop: CASSRTGTGSYNEQFF. The CDR3 coding sequence is TGTGCCAGCAGTCGGACCGGGACAGGCTCCTACAATGAGCAGTTCTTC.

This clonotype has just a few counts. The chain is built from TRBV6-1 and TRBJ2-7, with 9 bases lining up with TRBD1. J lost 6 bases, V lost 7 bases, and 7 bases had no gene match. The CDR3 loop spans 13 amino acids. The germline V gene has CDR1 MNHNS and CDR2 SASEGT. CDR3 in amino acids: CASKQGAFAEQYF. The CDR3 coding sequence is TGTGCCAGCAAACAGGGGGCCTTTGCCGAGCAGTACTTC.

This clonotype was seen more than once but under ten times. CDR3 nucleotide sequence: TGTGCCAGCAGTTACGAGGACGCCGGACTACCTCTATCCGAGCAGTACTTC. The encoded protein is CASSYEDAGLPLSEQYF. The chain combines TRBV6-5 with TRBJ2-7, with D perhaps TRBD2 (6 bases). The germline CDR1 and CDR2 sequences are MNHEY and SVGAGI. Trimming cost V 2 bases and J 6 bases, with 23 bases left between them. The CDR3 length is 17 residues.

The gene calls are TRBV5-1 and TRBJ2-2, with TRBD1 identical over 10 bases. The V and J ends lost 4 bases and 7 bases, in that order; junction bases with no gene match: 4. The CDR3 is 14 residues long. The germline gives CDR1 SGHRS, CDR2 YFSETQ. The CDR3 spells CASSVGQGIGELFF. In DNA, the CDR3 is TGCGCCAGCAGCGTGGGACAGGGGATCGGGGAGCTGTTTTTT.

The chain links TRBV5-6 to TRBJ2-7; 10 bases match TRBD2. Germline trimming cut 4 bases from V and 6 bases from J; bases unmatched to any gene: 4. The CDR3 consists of 13 residues. The germline CDR1 and CDR2 sequences are SGHDT and YYEEEE. The DNA for the CDR3 is TGTGCCAGCAGCATAGCGGGGGGCGCCGAGCAGTACTTC. The encoded protein is CASSIAGGAEQYF.

This clonotype was observed at least ten times. This sequence joins TRBV29-1 and TRBJ2-3; D may be TRBD2 (6 bases). CDR3 length equals 13 residues. Germline V gene lookup returns CDR1 SQVTM and CDR2 ANQGSEA. V lost 7 bases and J lost 1, with 12 bases in between. This CDR3 is CSAGDWGTDTQYF. DNA for the CDR3: TGCAGCGCGGGGGATTGGGGCACAGATACGCAGTATTTT.

This clonotype came up many times. The chain combines TRBV29-1 with TRBJ2-1; D might be TRBD2 (7 bases). This CDR3 comprises 14 residues. Germline CDR1 SQVTM, CDR2 ANQGSEA. Deletions cut 8 bases from V and 4 bases from J, with 18 bases between. The DNA of the CDR3 is TGCAGCCTAACGGGGGGCACGAAATACAATGAGCAGTTCTTC. Protein sequence: CSLTGGTKYNEQFF.

This clonotype was counted a few times. This chain joins TRBV13 and TRBJ2-2; possible D gene TRBD1, 5 bases. The CDR3 runs to 17 residues. The germline CDR1 and CDR2 sequences are PRHDT and FYEKMQ (reference sequence). The V end was cut by 4 bases, the J end by 3 bases, with 18 bases between. The CDR3 bases are TGTGCCAGCAGCTCCGCCAGGGTTAGTGCGGACACCGGGGAGCTGTTTTTT. Translated: CASSSARVSADTGELFF.

This clonotype was observed a few times. This chain joins TRBV29-1 and TRBJ2-2; unclear D gene. CDR1 and CDR2 from the germline V gene are SQVTM and ANQGSEA. V shed 5 bases and J shed 3 bases, with 13 bases lying between them. The CDR3 runs 14 residues. The CDR3 DNA follows: TGCAGCGTTCGCGGCCTACCGGACACCGGGGAGCTGTTTTTT. Translated, it gives CSVRGLPDTGELFF.

This chain uses TRBV7-8 with TRBJ2-5; 12 bases match TRBD2. V was pared by 1 base and J by 2 bases, with 11 bases of the junction left unmatched. The CDR3 has 19 residues. Germline V CDR1 and CDR2: SGHVS, FQNEAQ. Here the CDR3 reads CASSLGWENGLAGQETQYF. DNA of the CDR3: TGTGCCAGCAGCTTAGGATGGGAAAACGGACTAGCGGGGCAAGAGACCCAGTACTTC.

This clonotype came up a few times. The chain uses TRBV7-6 and TRBJ1-1; D is unclear. CDR1 is SGHVS and CDR2 is FNYEAQ in the germline V gene. The CDR3 runs 15 residues. V lost 5 bases, J lost 1 base, and 14 bases lay in between. CDR3 nucleotides: TGTGCCAGCAGCGCCTGGACCAGCTGGAACACTGAAGCTTTCTTT. Amino acids: CASSAWTSWNTEAFF.

The chain joins TRBV7-3 to TRBJ2-3, with a possible D match to TRBD2 (6 bases). CDR1 and CDR2 (germline): SGHTA, FQGTGA. CDR3 size: 13 residues. Deletions cut 2 bases from V and 11 bases from J, with 14 bases between. The CDR3 region is CASSLVPRGGQYF. DNA for the CDR3: TGTGCCAGCAGCTTAGTCCCGCGGGGTGGGCAGTATTTT.

This clonotype showed up many times. V gene TRBV6-5 combines with J gene TRBJ2-2, with no clear D. V was shortened by 5 bases and J by 5 bases, with 3 bases between the two germline ends. CDR1 is MNHEY, CDR2 SVGAGI, per germline. This CDR3 comprises 11 residues. The CDR3 sequence is CASSETGELFF. The CDR3 DNA sequence: TGTGCCAGCAGTGAGACCGGGGAGCTGTTTTTT.

V and J are TRBV4-1 and TRBJ2-6; D gene unclear. This CDR3 is built from 19 residues. CDR1 and CDR2 (germline): MGHRA, YSYEKL. Deletions cut 5 bases from V and 0 bases from J, with 20 bases between. The CDR3 reads CASSKRWLEPLSGANVLTF. CDR3 in DNA: TGCGCCAGCAGCAAGAGGTGGCTGGAACCCCTCTCTGGGGCCAACGTCCTGACTTTC.

On this clonotype: An end of the junction does not agree with germline; a read error may underlie this. The gene calls are TRBV29-1 and TRBJ2-2; 12 bases fit TRBD2. The CDR3 contains 16 residues. Germline CDR1 is SQVTM and CDR2 is ANQGSEA. The CDR3 reads CSALLAGGPHTVELFF. The CDR3 nucleotides are TGCAGCGCCCTTCTAGCGGGGGGGCCCCACACCGTGGAGCTGTTTTTT.

The V and J genes are TRBV27 and TRBJ2-5; 9 nucleotides line up with TRBD1. This CDR3 is built from 14 residues. V lost 5 bases to trimming and J lost 5 bases; unmatched junction nucleotides: 6. Germline V lookup: CDR1 MNHEY, CDR2 SMNVEV (reference sequence). The CDR3 here is CASSLYRGRETQYF. CDR3 sequence (DNA): TGTGCCAGCAGTCTATACAGGGGGCGGGAGACCCAGTACTTC.

The chain uses TRBV7-6 and TRBJ2-2, with TRBD1 matching 7 bases. With V trimmed by 1 base and J by 0 bases, 5 bases remained unmatched. Germline CDR1 and CDR2: SGHVS and FNYEAQ. The CDR3 is 17 amino acids. The CDR3 loop reads CASSLDQRGPNTGELFF. DNA for the CDR3: TGTGCCAGCAGCTTAGACCAAAGGGGGCCGAACACCGGGGAGCTGTTTTTT.

This clonotype was observed a handful of times. The chain is built from TRBV4-1 and TRBJ2-3; D remains ambiguous. Germline V gives CDR1 MGHRA, CDR2 YSYEKL. The V and J ends lost 0 bases and 0 bases respectively, with 13 bases between them. The length of the CDR3 is 17 residues. CDR3 residues: CASSQEQQPTSTDTQYF. In DNA, the CDR3 is TGCGCCAGCAGCCAAGAACAACAACCAACTAGCACAGATACGCAGTATTTT.

This clonotype was counted a single time. J is TRBJ2-2 and V is TRBV4-2, with 10 bases aligning to TRBD2. With 0 bases clipped from V and 6 bases from J, the junction kept 10 bases outside the gene matches. The CDR3 totals 18 residues. Per the germline V gene, CDR1 is LGHNA and CDR2 is YNFKEQ. The CDR3 DNA reads TGTGCCAGCAGCCAAGACCTCGCCGGGACTAGCGTCGCCGGGGAGCTGTTTTTT. It is translated as CASSQDLAGTSVAGELFF.

This clonotype turned up a few times. The V and J genes are TRBV20-1 and TRBJ2-5, with D perhaps matching TRBD2 (6 bases). Germline CDR1 DFQATT, CDR2 SNEGSKA (reference sequence). The V and J ends lost 5 bases and 1 base respectively, with 23 bases between them. CDR3 length: 17 amino acids. CDR3 in amino acids: CSAGDYLGGEAQETQYF. As DNA, the CDR3 is TGCAGTGCTGGGGATTACCTAGGTGGGGAGGCCCAAGAGACCCAGTACTTC.